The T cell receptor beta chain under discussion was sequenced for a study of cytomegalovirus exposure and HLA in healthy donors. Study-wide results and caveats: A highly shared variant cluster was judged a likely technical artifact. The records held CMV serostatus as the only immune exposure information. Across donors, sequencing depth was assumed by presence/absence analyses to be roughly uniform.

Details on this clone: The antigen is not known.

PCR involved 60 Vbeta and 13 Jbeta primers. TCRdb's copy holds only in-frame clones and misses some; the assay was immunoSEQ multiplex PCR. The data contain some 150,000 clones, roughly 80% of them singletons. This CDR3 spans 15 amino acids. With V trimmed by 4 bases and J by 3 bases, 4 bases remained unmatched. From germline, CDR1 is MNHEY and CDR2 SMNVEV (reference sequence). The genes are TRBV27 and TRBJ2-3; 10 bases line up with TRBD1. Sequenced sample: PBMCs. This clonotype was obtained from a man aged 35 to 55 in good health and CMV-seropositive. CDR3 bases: TGTGCCAGCAGTTGGACAGGGGGAACGACAGATACGCAGTATTTT. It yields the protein CASSWTGGTTDTQYF.